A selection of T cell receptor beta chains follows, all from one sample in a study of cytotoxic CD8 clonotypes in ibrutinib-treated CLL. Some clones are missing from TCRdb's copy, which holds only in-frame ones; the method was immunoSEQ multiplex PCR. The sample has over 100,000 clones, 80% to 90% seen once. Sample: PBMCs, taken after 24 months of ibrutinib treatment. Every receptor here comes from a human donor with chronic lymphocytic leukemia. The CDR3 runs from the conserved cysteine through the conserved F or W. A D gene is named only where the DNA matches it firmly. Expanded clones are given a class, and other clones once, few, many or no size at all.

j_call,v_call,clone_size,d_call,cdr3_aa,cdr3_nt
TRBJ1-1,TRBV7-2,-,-,CASSQRGGRSTEAFF,TGTGCCAGCAGCCAACGGGGGGGGCGAAGCACTGAAGCTTTCTTT
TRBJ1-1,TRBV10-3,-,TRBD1,CAMRTGDSEAFF,TGTGCCATGCGGACAGGAGACTCTGAAGCTTTCTTT
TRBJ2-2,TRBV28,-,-,CASSLNTGELFF,TGTGCCAGCAGCCTGAACACCGGGGAGCTGTTTTTT
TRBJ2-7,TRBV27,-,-,CASSLSLLSSYEQYF,TGTGCCAGCAGTTTATCACTCCTGAGCTCCTACGAGCAGTACTTC
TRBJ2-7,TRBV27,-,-,CASSLADGREQYF,TGTGCCAGCAGTTTAGCCGACGGGCGCGAGCAGTACTTC
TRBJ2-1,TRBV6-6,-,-,CASSYPGTSNEQFF,TGTGCCAGCAGTTACCCCGGGACAAGCAATGAGCAGTTCTTC
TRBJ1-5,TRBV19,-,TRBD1,CASSQVAKGTGSQPQHF,TGTGCCAGTAGCCAAGTGGCCAAAGGGACAGGGTCTCAGCCCCAGCATTTT
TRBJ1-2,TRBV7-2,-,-,CASSLASRAAYGYTF,TGTGCCAGCAGCTTAGCTTCTCGGGCGGCCTATGGCTACACCTTC
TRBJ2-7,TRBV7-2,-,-,CASSLVNRVANEQYF,TGTGCCAGCAGCTTAGTGAACAGGGTAGCAAACGAGCAGTACTTC
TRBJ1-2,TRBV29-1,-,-,CSVALTNYGYTF,TGCAGCGTTGCACTCACTAACTATGGCTACACCTTC
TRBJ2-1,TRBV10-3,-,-,CAINSAYNEQFF,TGTGCCATTAACAGCGCCTACAATGAGCAGTTCTTC
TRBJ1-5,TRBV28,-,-,CASSPLDWTLGNQPQHF,TGTGCCAGCAGCCCTTTAGATTGGACCTTGGGCAATCAGCCCCAGCATTTT
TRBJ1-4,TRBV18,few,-,CASSPTTGSLFF,TGTGCCAGCTCACCGACGACAGGAAGTCTGTTTTTT
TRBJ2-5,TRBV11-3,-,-,CASSLEGYSGLNRETQYF,TGTGCCAGCAGCTTAGAGGGTTATTCCGGGCTGAATAGGGAGACCCAGTACTTC
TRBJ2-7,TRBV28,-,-,CASSRQGAYEQYF,TGTGCCAGCAGTCGACAAGGGGCCTACGAGCAGTACTTC
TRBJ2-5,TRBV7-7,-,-,CASSLSPGTQETQYF,TGTGCCAGCAGCTTATCCCCGGGGACCCAAGAGACCCAGTACTTC
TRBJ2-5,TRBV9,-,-,CASSVLTQETQYF,TGTGCCAGCAGCGTCCTCACGCAAGAGACCCAGTACTTC
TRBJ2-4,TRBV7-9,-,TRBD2,CASSFLAGGKNIQYF,TGTGCCAGCAGCTTCCTAGCGGGGGGGAAAAACATTCAGTACTTC
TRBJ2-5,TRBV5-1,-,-,CASSFQTETQYF,TGCGCCAGCAGCTTCCAGACGGAGACCCAGTACTTC
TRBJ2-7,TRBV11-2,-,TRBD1,CASSSLTGSYEQYF,TGTGCCAGCAGCTCCCTGACAGGGTCCTACGAGCAGTACTTC
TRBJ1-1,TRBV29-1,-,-,CSVEGGPGRGAFF,TGCAGCGTTGAGGGTGGGCCCGGGAGGGGAGCTTTCTTT
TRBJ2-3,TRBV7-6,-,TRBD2,CASSLIAGGTDTQYF,TGTGCCAGCAGCTTAATAGCGGGAGGGACAGATACGCAGTATTTT
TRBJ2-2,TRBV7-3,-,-,CASRGGLGTTGELFF,TGTGCCAGCCGCGGTGGCCTAGGGACCACCGGGGAGCTGTTTTTT
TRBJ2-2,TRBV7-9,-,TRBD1,CATVPTGDTGELFF,TGTGCCACTGTACCGACAGGGGACACCGGGGAGCTGTTTTTT
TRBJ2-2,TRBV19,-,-,CASSIRPGLAFTGELFF,TGTGCCAGTAGTATACGGCCGGGACTGGCTTTCACCGGGGAGCTGTTTTTT
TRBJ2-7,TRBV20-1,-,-,CSARERGFEYF,TGCAGTGCTAGGGAGAGGGGGTTTGAGTACTTC
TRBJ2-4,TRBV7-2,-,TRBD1,CASSPGQGSKNIQYF,TGTGCCAGCAGCCCGGGACAGGGGAGCAAAAACATTCAGTACTTC
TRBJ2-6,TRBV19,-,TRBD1,CASRRGTGGSGANVLTF,TGTGCCAGTAGGAGAGGGACAGGGGGATCTGGGGCCAACGTCCTGACTTTC
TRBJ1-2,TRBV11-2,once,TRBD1,CASSTGTGEIYGYTF,TGTGCCAGCAGCACGGGGACAGGAGAAATCTATGGCTACACCTTC
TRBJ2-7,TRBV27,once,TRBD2,CASSWASGSYEQYF,TGTGCCAGCAGTTGGGCTAGCGGGAGCTACGAGCAGTACTTC
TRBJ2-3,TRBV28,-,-,CASSSYDYSTDTQYF,TGTGCCAGCAGTTCCTACGACTATTCCACAGATACGCAGTATTTT
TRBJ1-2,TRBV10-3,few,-,CAISNLLGRQGYYTF,TGTGCCATCAGTAACCTCCTAGGACGGCAGGGATACTACACCTTC
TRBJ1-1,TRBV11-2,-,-,CASSYQGGLAEAFF,TGTGCCAGCAGCTACCAAGGTGGGCTGGCTGAAGCTTTCTTT
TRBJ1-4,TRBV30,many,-,CAWSGEREGKLFF,TGTGCCTGGAGTGGGGAAAGGGAAGGAAAACTGTTTTTT
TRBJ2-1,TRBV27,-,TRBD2,CASSGGTSGRLGFYNEQFF,TGTGCCAGCAGCGGGGGGACTAGCGGGAGACTAGGTTTCTACAATGAGCAGTTCTTC